This T cell receptor beta chain derives from a study of T cell responses to AZD1222 COVID-19 vaccine. Study-wide results and caveats: Spike-specific TCR breadth and depth rose after two AZD1222 doses. Only five or six individuals given AZD1222 were seropositive at baseline. Targets within unmutated variant regions were reportedly found for nearly half of spike-specific TCRs. Possibly, clonal diversity was underestimated; donors were largely white British and included more females.

V dropped 3 bases and J dropped 1 base, with 9 bases sitting between them. The CDR3 has 14 residues. Germline V gene lookup returns CDR1 SGHAT and CDR2 FQNNGV. Assay: immunoSEQ multiplex PCR; the TCRdb copy retains only in-frame clones and omits some. The data hold over 100,000 clones, with roughly 90% observed a single time. A note on this clone: The antigen is not known.

This material consisted of peripheral blood, taken on day 0 of AZD1222 vaccination. The receptor was isolated from an adult in good health. The rearrangement uses TRBV11-2 and TRBJ1-2; tentative D call: TRBD1 (5 bases). The CDR3 is CASSLTDYNYGYTF. The CDR3 DNA reads as TGTGCCAGCAGCTTGACAGACTATAACTATGGCTACACCTTC.